This TCR beta chain was retrieved from a study of monozygotic twins with inflammatory bowel disease. Study-wide results and limits: Concordance status among twins (concordant versus discordant) showed no link to repertoire similarity, possibly from limited power. No one strong IBD-associated signal or clonotype was supported.

Per the germline V gene, CDR1 is DFQATT and CDR2 is SNEGSKA (reference sequence). This CDR3 comprises 16 residues. Starting material for each TCR library was about 3.5 ug of total RNA. UMIs bearing a 6-nucleotide sample barcode were added through template switching. TCRdb re-called the 5' RACE reads and gives one entry per CDR3 protein, without DNA. The sample totals approximately 160,000 distinct CDR3 sequences; its top ten clones hold roughly 7.4%. As for this clonotype: No antigen is known for it.

Sequenced: blood. The rearrangement joins TRBV20-1 to TRBJ1-2; the D call of TRBD1 rests on TCRdb alone, since no DNA is present to check it. The clonotype comes from a human donor with ulcerative colitis or Crohn's disease, or a healthy co-twin of an affected twin (not recorded which). CDR3 residues: CSARDPSMGAGYGYTF.